The 17 T cell receptor beta chains reported below all come from one sample, sequenced in a study of post-analysis software for immune sequencing data. The study, taken as a whole, reports: There were roughly five TRBV segments more frequent in patients than controls, and TRBV5-6, TRBV5-1 and TRBV20-1 were among them.

Prepared TCR beta cDNA libraries contained unique molecular identifiers. Each CDR3 protein gets one entry after TCRdb re-called the PCR reads with MiXCR. The table has approximately 730,000 distinct CDR3 sequences, roughly 50% seen once. Their target antigens are unknown. Sequenced input: blood. These TCRs come from a girl between 5 and 17 years old with multiple sclerosis.

This chain joins TRBV20-1 and TRBJ2-1; D unclear. The germline V gene encodes CDR1 DFQATT and CDR2 SNEGSKA (reference sequence). There are 14 residues in the CDR3. Trimming left V 0 bases short and J 0 bases short, with 6 bases between. This CDR3 reads CSAREASSYNEQFF. The CDR3 nucleotides are TGCAGTGCTAGAGAGGCGAGCTCCTACAATGAGCAGTTCTTC.

In this sample, this clonotype turned up a few times. The rearrangement joins TRBV29-1 to TRBJ2-3, with a tentative D call TRBD1 (6 bases). The CDR3 has 15 residues. V lost 3 bases, J lost 0 bases, and 13 bases lay in between. CDR1 and CDR2 (germline): SQVTM, ANQGSEA. The chain's CDR3 is CSVDKGVGSTDTQYF. CDR3 in DNA: TGCAGCGTTGATAAGGGGGTCGGTAGCACAGATACGCAGTATTTT.

V usage is TRBV20-1 and J usage is TRBJ2-7, with D unresolved. The CDR3 consists of 12 residues. The germline gives CDR1 DFQATT, CDR2 SNEGSKA (reference sequence). Trimming removed 3 bases from V and 5 bases from J, with 11 bases in between. CDR3 in DNA: TGCAGTGCTAGCCTTCTAACCGACGAGCAGTACTTC. Protein: CSASLLTDEQYF.

The chain couples TRBV7-2 to TRBJ2-1; TRBD2 matches 7 bases. The length of the CDR3 is 15 residues. Germline V gene sequence: CDR1 SGHTA, CDR2 FQGNSA. The trim removed 6 bases at V and 5 bases at J, leaving 10 bases unmatched. The CDR3 DNA follows: TGTGCCAGCAGGATGTGGGCGGGAGATGACAATGAGCAGTTCTTC. It specifies CASRMWAGDDNEQFF. The full variable domain, with the rest looked up from reference TRBV7-2 and TRBJ2-1, is GAGVSQSPSNKVTEKGKDVELRCDPISGHTALYWYRQSLGQGLEFLIYFQGNSAPDKSGLPSDRFSAERTGGSVSTLTIQRTQQEDSAVYLCASRMWAGDDNEQFFGPGTRLTVL.

The V call is TRBV20-1, the J call TRBJ2-1; TRBD2 matches at 8 bases. The end of the DNA fits TRBJ2-7 better, so the J call may be wrong. The germline CDR1 and CDR2 sequences are DFQATT and SNEGSKA (reference sequence). The CDR3 consists of 15 residues. Written as DNA, the CDR3 is TGCAGTGCTAGAAGGTCGGGGGGGACCTACAATGAGCAGTACTTC. Protein: CSARRSGGTYNEQYF.

This chain uses TRBV28 with TRBJ2-3; 8 positions agree with TRBD2. V lost 4 bases to trimming and J lost 4 bases; unmatched junction nucleotides: 19. Germline CDR1 is MDHEN and CDR2 is SYDVKM. This CDR3 has 19 residues. CDR3 bases: TGTGCCAGCAGTTGGACCGGGACTAGGGTCGTTCTTCAAGCAGATACGCAGTATTTT. This sequence encodes CASSWTGTRVVLQADTQYF.

This chain connects TRBV6-5 to TRBJ1-1; 7 positions match TRBD1. The V gene end was trimmed by 2 bases and the J gene end by 3 bases; junction bases not matched to a gene: 9. This CDR3 is built from 16 residues. Germline CDR1 reads MNHEY; CDR2 reads SVGAGI. CDR3 in amino acids: CASSYPGQEGYTEAFF. The CDR3 DNA sequence: TGTGCCAGCAGTTACCCCGGACAGGAGGGTTACACTGAAGCTTTCTTT.

The rearrangement joins TRBV4-2 to TRBJ2-2, with 7 nucleotides matching TRBD1. V lost 1 base and J lost 4; bases outside the gene matches: 9. The CDR3 is 17 residues long. Per germline, CDR1 LGHNA and CDR2 YNFKEQ. This CDR3 reads CASSQVTRGPGTGELFF. The CDR3 DNA follows: TGTGCCAGCAGCCAAGTTACAAGGGGGCCTGGCACCGGGGAGCTGTTTTTT.

The sample holds a few counts of this clonotype. The chain employs TRBV28 and TRBJ1-2; TRBD1 aligns across 7 bases. This CDR3 spans 11 amino acids. Germline V gives CDR1 MDHEN, CDR2 SYDVKM. The J segment lost 8 bases and the V segment lost 7 bases, leaving 4 bases of the junction unmatched. In nucleotides, the CDR3 is TGTGCCAGCAACACAGGGGACGGCTACACCTTC. It codes for CASNTGDGYTF.

The V call is TRBV3-1, the J call TRBJ2-1; 10 positions agree with TRBD2. Unmatched junction bases numbered 6, after V lost 0 bases and J lost 10 bases. The CDR3 covers 15 residues. Germline loops: CDR1 LGHDT, CDR2 YNNKEL (reference sequence). CDR3 sequence: CASSQDLYSGREQFF. The CDR3 nucleotides read TGTGCCAGCAGCCAAGACCTCTATAGCGGGAGGGAGCAGTTCTTC.

The chain links TRBV27 to TRBJ2-3; D gene unclear. This CDR3 is 16 amino acids long. V dropped 1 base and J dropped 0 bases, with 11 bases sitting between them. Looked up from germline, CDR1 is MNHEY and CDR2 is SMNVEV (reference sequence). CDR3 loop: CASSLLGIGSTDTQYF. The CDR3, as DNA: TGTGCCAGCAGTTTATTGGGTATCGGGAGCACAGATACGCAGTATTTT.

The V and J genes are TRBV3-1 and TRBJ2-5; TRBD2 is a possible D gene (5 bases). V lost 3 bases and J 0 bases, leaving 11 bases between the germline ends. This CDR3 has 15 residues. CDR1 and CDR2 from the germline V gene are LGHDT and YNNKEL (reference sequence). The CDR3 spells CASSHRRVYQETQYF. In DNA form, the CDR3 reads TGTGCCAGCAGCCATCGGCGGGTGTACCAAGAGACCCAGTACTTC.

The rearrangement joins TRBV4-1 to TRBJ2-7, with TRBD2 identical over 10 bases. The length of the CDR3 is 19 residues. V was clipped by 0 bases and J by 3 bases; unmatched bases: 14. Germline values: CDR1 MGHRA, CDR2 YSYEKL. The CDR3 is CASSQDYGSGRAQYYEQYF. CDR3 coding DNA: TGCGCCAGCAGCCAAGATTATGGGAGCGGGAGGGCCCAGTACTACGAGCAGTACTTC.

The chain links TRBV28 to TRBJ2-4; tentative D call: TRBD1 (5 bases). The J call may be mistaken, given a closer DNA end match to TRBJ2-7. This CDR3 comprises 14 residues. Germline loops: CDR1 MDHEN, CDR2 SYDVKM. Here the CDR3 reads CASSGGRDGDEQYF. CDR3 DNA sequence: TGTGCCAGCAGCGGCGGCAGGGATGGAGACGAGCAGTACTTC.

The chain employs TRBV24-1 and TRBJ2-1, with TRBD1 matching 10 bases. The germline V gene has CDR1 KGHDR and CDR2 SFDVKD. The CDR3 runs to 21 residues. Unmatched junction bases numbered 19, after V lost 4 bases and J lost 2 bases. Here the CDR3 DNA reads TGTGCCACCAGTGACCCCGACAGGGGGCGGGATAGGCCGACGGCCTACAATGAGCAGTTCTTC. It is translated as CATSDPDRGRDRPTAYNEQFF.

The J gene is TRBJ1-2, the V gene TRBV6-2 or TRBV6-3; D remains ambiguous. This CDR3 comprises 12 residues. CDR1 MNHEY and CDR2 SVGEGT come from the germline V gene. V was clipped by 6 bases and J by 7 bases, with 12 bases between them. The CDR3 coding sequence is TGTGCCAGCAGCCACCAGATCGGTGGCTACACCTTC. Protein sequence: CASSHQIGGYTF.

This clonotype was seen once. This sequence joins TRBV25-1 and TRBJ1-2; TRBD1 matches 8 bases. The ends lost 4 bases at V and 2 bases at J; junction bases unmatched: 9. This CDR3 is 16 amino acids long. In germline, CDR1 is MGHDK, CDR2 SYGVNS. CDR3 amino acids: CASSGPGTGVNYGYTF. The CDR3 DNA follows: TGTGCCAGCAGTGGACCCGGGACAGGAGTCAACTATGGCTACACCTTC.